The 23 T cell receptor beta chains below were found in one sample sequenced in a study of blood T cell repertoires in COVID-19. Using immunoSEQ multiplex PCR, the repertoire was profiled, and TCRdb retains in-frame clones only, with some absent. The data hold about 150,000 clones, with 65% to 90% observed a single time. Sample: peripheral blood. Source of these receptors: a woman aged 55-69 years with COVID-19, enrolled during active disease.

The J gene is TRBJ2-2, the V gene TRBV14, with 7 bases identical to TRBD1. V shed 1 base and J 4 bases; nucleotides not matched to a gene: 12. The germline CDR1 and CDR2 sequences are SGHDN and FVKESK. This CDR3 region has 18 residues. CDR3 amino acids: CASSQGLRPGGATGELFF. For the CDR3, the DNA is TGTGCCAGCAGCCAAGGTCTTCGGCCAGGGGGTGCCACCGGGGAGCTGTTTTTT. The variable domain in full, completed from reference TRBV14 and TRBJ2-2, reads EAGVTQFPSHSVIEKGQTVTLRCDPISGHDNLYWYRRVMGKEIKFLLHFVKESKQDESGMPNNRFLAERTGGTYSTLKVQPAELEDSGVYFCASSQGLRPGGATGELFFGEGSRLTVL.

The rearrangement uses TRBV14 and TRBJ1-6; the D is unclear. Germline V CDR1 and CDR2: SGHDN, FVKESK. The length of the CDR3 is 14 residues. V was trimmed by 3 bases and J by 4 bases, leaving 7 bases between them. The CDR3 DNA sequence: TGTGCCAGCAGCCAGGGGAGGTATAATTCACCCCTCCACTTT. This translates into CASSQGRYNSPLHF. The full variable domain, rest sourced from reference TRBV14 and TRBJ1-6, is EAGVTQFPSHSVIEKGQTVTLRCDPISGHDNLYWYRRVMGKEIKFLLHFVKESKQDESGMPNNRFLAERTGGTYSTLKVQPAELEDSGVYFCASSQGRYNSPLHFGNGTRLTVT.

This clone was found a few times. This chain's CDR3 is CASSATGGGLTEAFF. As DNA, the CDR3 is TGTGCCAGCAGCGCCACTGGGGGGGGGCTTACTGAAGCTTTCTTT. The rearrangement links TRBV7-2 to TRBJ1-1; tentatively, D is TRBD1 (6 bases). CDR1 is SGHTA, CDR2 FQGNSA, per germline. The CDR3 runs 15 residues. V shed 5 bases and J shed 5 bases, with 18 bases lying between them.

This chain uses TRBV6-6 with TRBJ2-3, with 9 bases lining up with TRBD1. J was trimmed by 4 bases and V by 4 bases; bases with no gene match: 6. This CDR3 spans 15 amino acids. In germline, CDR1 is MNHNY, CDR2 SVGAGI (reference sequence). The CDR3: CASSWPGQGADTQYF. The CDR3, as DNA: TGTGCCAGCAGTTGGCCGGGACAGGGTGCAGATACGCAGTATTTT.

J is TRBJ2-2 and V is TRBV5-1, with TRBD1 identical over 8 bases. Trimming at V came to 2 bases and at J to 5 bases, leaving 5 bases not matched to a gene. The CDR3 is 15 residues long. Per the germline V gene, CDR1 is SGHRS and CDR2 is YFSETQ. CDR3 DNA sequence: TGCGCCAGCAGCTTCTTTACAGGGGGAACCGGGGAGCTGTTTTTT. Translated, it gives CASSFFTGGTGELFF.

V gene TRBV6-6 combines with J gene TRBJ1-1; TRBD1 might be the D (6 bases). The CDR3 is 12 amino acids. V was trimmed by 7 bases and J by 3 bases, leaving 9 bases between them. Per germline, CDR1 MNHNY and CDR2 SVGAGI (reference sequence). CDR3 residues: CASTQGHTEAFF. CDR3 in DNA: TGTGCCAGCACACAGGGCCACACTGAAGCTTTCTTT.

The chain has TRBV18 and TRBJ1-2; possibly TRBD1 for D (6 bases). This CDR3 is 15 amino acids long. Germline V CDR1 and CDR2: KGHSH, LQKENI. Trimming stripped 4 bases from V and 2 bases from J, with 14 bases between. The CDR3 region is CASSLSGHTNYGYTF. The CDR3, as DNA: TGTGCCAGCTCACTGTCGGGACATACAAACTATGGCTACACCTTC.

The CDR3 DNA sequence: TGTGCCAGCAGTCCCGGGACAGGAAGAAACTATGGCTACACCTTC. It is translated as CASSPGTGRNYGYTF. The chain recombines TRBV6-5 with TRBJ1-2; 8 bases are a match to TRBD1. The trim removed 5 bases at V and 2 bases at J, leaving 7 bases unmatched. CDR3 size: 15 residues. The germline V gene has CDR1 MNHEY and CDR2 SVGAGI.

The V gene is TRBV30, the J gene TRBJ2-2; 8 nucleotides line up with TRBD1. V was pared by 8 bases and J by 0 bases, with 5 bases of the junction left unmatched. The germline V gene has CDR1 GTSNPN and CDR2 SVGIG (reference sequence). This CDR3 has 14 residues. The chain's CDR3 is CASWTGSNTGELFF. The CDR3 DNA is TGTGCCAGCTGGACAGGGTCGAACACCGGGGAGCTGTTTTTT. Based on the CDR3 plus reference TRBV30 and TRBJ2-2, the full variable domain is SQTIHQWPATLVQPVGSPLSLECTVEGTSNPNLYWYRQAAGRGLQLLFYSVGIGQISSEVPQNLSASRPQDRQFILSSKKLLLSDSGFYLCASWTGSNTGELFFGEGSRLTVL.

V and J are TRBV27 and TRBJ1-5; no clear D gene. Germline V lookup: CDR1 MNHEY, CDR2 SMNVEV (reference sequence). This CDR3 has 17 amino acids. Trimming took 5 bases from V and 0 from J, leaving 17 bases between them. CDR3 residues: CASSPAGGKGSNQPQHF. The DNA for the CDR3 is TGTGCCAGCAGTCCCGCGGGAGGAAAAGGTAGCAATCAGCCCCAGCATTTT.

This chain connects TRBV20-1 to TRBJ1-2; a weak D match, TRBD1 (5 bases). V was cut by 4 bases and J by 7 bases, with 10 bases left in between. Looked up from germline, CDR1 is DFQATT and CDR2 is SNEGSKA (reference sequence). This CDR3 has 11 amino acids. The DNA for the CDR3 is TGCAGTGCTACTGCGGGACCTGGCTACACCTTC. It encodes CSATAGPGYTF.

This clone was detected once. The chain carries TRBV5-1 and TRBJ1-4; 9 nucleotides match TRBD1. The CDR3 extends over 14 amino acids. Per the germline V gene, CDR1 is SGHRS and CDR2 is YFSETQ. J gave up 8 bases and V 5 bases, and 7 bases lay outside the gene matches. CDR3: CASRESGTGEKLFF. CDR3 nucleotides: TGCGCCAGCAGAGAATCCGGGACAGGGGAAAAACTGTTTTTT. The full variable domain, rest sourced from reference TRBV5-1 and TRBJ1-4, is KAGVTQTPRYLIKTRGQQVTLSCSPISGHRSVSWYQQTPGQGLQFLFEYFSETQRNKGNFPGRFSGRQFSNSRSEMNVSTLELGDSALYLCASRESGTGEKLFFGSGTQLSVL.

The chain carries TRBV25-1 and TRBJ1-3; D is ambiguous. The V end lost 5 bases, the J end lost 0 bases, and 8 bases lay between the germline ends. CDR1 is MGHDK, CDR2 SYGVNS, per germline. The CDR3 has 14 amino acids. CDR3 nucleotide sequence: TGTGCCAGCAGTTGGCTAGACTCTGGAAACACCATATATTTT. The encoded protein is CASSWLDSGNTIYF. The complete variable domain, with remaining parts taken from reference TRBV25-1 and TRBJ1-3, reads EADIYQTPRYLVIGTGKKITLECSQTMGHDKMYWYQQDPGMELHLIHYSYGVNSTEKGDLSSESTVSRIRTEHFPLTLESARPSHTSQYLCASSWLDSGNTIYFGEGSWLTVV.

The chain joins TRBV6-5 to TRBJ2-5; D not certain. CDR1 MNHEY and CDR2 SVGAGI come from the germline V gene. The V and J ends lost 0 bases and 5 bases respectively, with 7 bases between them. The length of the CDR3 is 13 residues. CDR3 sequence: CASSYSNRETQYF. CDR3 nucleotides: TGTGCCAGCAGTTACTCGAATCGGGAGACCCAGTACTTC.

In DNA form, the CDR3 reads TGTGCCAGCAGCTTAAGGACAGGGGGCATCCTGAACACTGAAGCTTTCTTT. Its protein product is CASSLRTGGILNTEAFF. The chain couples TRBV5-6 to TRBJ1-1; 11 positions match TRBD1. V lost 2 bases and J lost 0; bases outside the gene matches: 6. The CDR3 has 17 amino acids. Germline V gene data show CDR1 as SGHDT and CDR2 as YYEEEE.

The chain couples TRBV3-1 (or the pseudogene TRBV3-2) to TRBJ2-1, with 9 bases aligning to TRBD2. From germline, CDR1 is LGHDT and CDR2 YNNKEL (reference sequence). This CDR3 has 16 amino acids. V was pared by 3 bases and J by 7 bases, with 10 bases of the junction left unmatched. CDR3 residues: CASSHMGGRAWNEQFF. In DNA form, the CDR3 reads TGTGCCAGCAGCCATATGGGCGGGAGGGCGTGGAATGAGCAGTTCTTC.

This chain uses TRBV7-9 with TRBJ1-2; 7 bases agree with TRBD1. The germline V gene has CDR1 SEHNR and CDR2 FQNEAQ (reference sequence). This CDR3 has 16 residues. V trimming: 0 bases; J trimming: 0 bases; junction bases outside the gene matches: 4. The CDR3 nucleotides are TGTGCCAGCAGCTTAGCGTGGACAGGTGCTAACTATGGCTACACCTTC. Amino acid sequence: CASSLAWTGANYGYTF.

The chain has TRBV5-1 and TRBJ1-4, with a possible D match to TRBD1 (5 bases). CDR1 SGHRS and CDR2 YFSETQ come from the germline V gene. This CDR3 comprises 16 residues. Trimming cost V 4 bases and J 0 bases, with 13 bases left between them. The CDR3 coding sequence is TGCGCCAGCAGCCCTGGGGGGTTTGCAACTAATGAAAAACTGTTTTTT. It yields the protein CASSPGGFATNEKLFF.

The V call is TRBV5-1, the J call TRBJ1-4; 8 bases match TRBD1. The CDR3 totals 15 residues. Germline values: CDR1 SGHRS, CDR2 YFSETQ. The J segment lost 7 bases and the V segment lost 4 bases, leaving 9 bases of the junction unmatched. DNA of the CDR3: TGCGCCAGCAGCCTATCGGGACAGGAGGGTGAAAAACTGTTTTTT. As protein: CASSLSGQEGEKLFF.

A few counts support this clone. Other nucleotide sequences in the sample specify the same CDR3. J is TRBJ1-1 and V is TRBV6-5; D possibly corresponds to TRBD1 (5 bases). The V end was cut by 2 bases, the J end by 1 base, with 8 bases between. The CDR3 runs 14 residues. Germline CDR1 and CDR2: MNHEY and SVGAGI. The CDR3 sequence is CASSYQTANTEAFF. CDR3 DNA sequence: TGTGCCAGCAGTTACCAGACAGCGAACACTGAAGCTTTCTTT.

The count of this clone is one. The rearrangement links TRBV11-1 to TRBJ2-5; possibly TRBD1 for D (6 bases). Germline values: CDR1 SGHAT, CDR2 FQDESV (reference sequence). This CDR3 has 13 residues. V lost 6 bases, J lost 5 bases, and 13 bases lay in between. The CDR3 nucleotides are TGTGCCAGCAGGAGACAGGAGGCGGAGACCCAGTACTTC. As protein: CASRRQEAETQYF.

The genes are TRBV5-1 and TRBJ2-7; weak D call: TRBD2 (5 bases). This CDR3 has 16 amino acids. Germline CDR1 reads SGHRS; CDR2 reads YFSETQ. Trimming took 0 bases from V and 6 from J, leaving 19 bases between them. Here the CDR3 reads CASSLGLSGSASEQYV. The CDR3, as DNA: TGCGCCAGCAGCTTGGGTCTTTCGGGGTCGGCCTCCGAGCAGTACGTC.

This chain uses TRBV4-1 with TRBJ2-1, with D possibly being TRBD1 (6 bases). The CDR3 consists of 17 residues. V lost 4 bases and J 2 bases, leaving 18 bases between the germline ends. Germline CDR1 and CDR2: MGHRA and YSYEKL. CDR3 protein: CASSRSDRSPAYNEQFF. In DNA, the CDR3 is TGCGCCAGCAGCCGATCCGACAGGTCCCCAGCCTACAATGAGCAGTTCTTC.